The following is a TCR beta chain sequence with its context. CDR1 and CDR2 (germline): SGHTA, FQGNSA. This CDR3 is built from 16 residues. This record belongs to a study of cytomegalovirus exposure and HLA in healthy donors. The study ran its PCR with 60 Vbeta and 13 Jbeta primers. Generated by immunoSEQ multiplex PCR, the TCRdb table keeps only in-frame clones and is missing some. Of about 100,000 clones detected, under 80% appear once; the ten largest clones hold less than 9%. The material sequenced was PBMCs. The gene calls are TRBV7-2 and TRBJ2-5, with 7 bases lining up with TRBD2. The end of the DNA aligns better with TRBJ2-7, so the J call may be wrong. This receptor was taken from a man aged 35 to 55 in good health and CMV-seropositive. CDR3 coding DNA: TGTGCCAGCAGCGCCCAGCCTCTAGCGGTCTCCTACGAGCAGTACTTC. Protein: CASSAQPLAVSYEQYF.